This entry is about one T cell receptor beta chain. This specimen belongs to a study of blood T cell repertoires in COVID-19. Whole-study context: Donors in the United States, Italy and Spain gave samples during acute or convalescent COVID-19. T cells, B-cell-depleted T cells, or PBMCs provided the cDNA or gDNA that served as material.

Authors' data handling: Amplification with reference gene primers provided the estimates of nucleated cell counts. TCRdb's copy holds only in-frame clones and misses some; the assay was immunoSEQ multiplex PCR. Clone size and the V and J calls come from that table; the DNA yielded D and trimming. This sample has around 39,000 clones, with roughly nine tenths found just once. Unmatched junction bases numbered 3, after V lost 6 bases and J lost 2 bases. The CDR3 has 14 residues. Per germline, CDR1 MNHEY and CDR2 SMNVEV (reference sequence). Sequenced sample: peripheral blood. The V and J genes are TRBV27 and TRBJ2-3; 9 bases agree with TRBD1. The receptor's source is a man between 65 and 80 years old with acute or convalescent COVID-19. The chain's CDR3 is CASSDRGITDTQYF. CDR3 nucleotide sequence: TGTGCCAGCAGCGACAGGGGGATCACAGATACGCAGTATTTT.